This TCR beta chain was observed in a study of OX40 agonist ivuxolimab in advanced cancers. For this clone: Its antigen is as yet unknown.

Points from the study as a whole: Antigen specificity remained undetermined for the expanded peripheral T cells. Low normalized T-cell clonal expansion was also seen in some nonresponders.

The V gene lost 4 bases and the J gene lost 6 bases, with 15 bases spanning the gap. The CDR3 contains 14 residues. Germline V gene data show CDR1 as MDHEN and CDR2 as SYDVKM. At cycle 4 day 1, cycle 7 day 1, and baseline, blood was sampled. Libraries were prepared by immunoSEQ multiplex PCR; TCRdb keeps only in-frame clonotypes and omits some of them. Of roughly 86,000 clones detected, 92% appear once; the ten largest clones hold roughly 1.1%. V gene TRBV28 combines with J gene TRBJ1-2; D is undetermined. The receptor's source is an adult with an advanced solid tumor such as melanoma, head and neck, liver or kidney cancer. Source: CD4+ or CD8+ T cells sorted from blood, taken in a trial of the OX40 agonist ivuxolimab. The CDR3 reads CASSSIRSNNGYTF. In nucleotides, the CDR3 is TGTGCCAGCAGTTCAATTCGGTCCAACAATGGCTACACCTTC.